This is a list of T cell receptor beta chains from one sample in a study of PD-1 blockade in classical Hodgkin lymphoma. Produced via immunoSEQ multiplex PCR; TCRdb's table is partial and in-frame only. Of 15,000 or so clones in the sample, 85% were seen once. The source material was CD4+ T cells from blood, sampled at baseline. Receptors originate from a human donor with classical Hodgkin lymphoma. The CDR3 runs from the conserved cysteine through the conserved F or W. A D gene is named only where the DNA matches it firmly. Rows give clone size only sometimes, using once, few, many, or a class for an expanded clone.

D gene	clone size	V gene	J gene	CDR3 protein	CDR3 DNA
TRBD2	NA	TRBV2	TRBJ2-3	CASTTGASGSTDTQYF	TGTGCCAGCACCACGGGGGCTAGCGGGAGCACAGATACGCAGTATTTT
NA	few	TRBV18	TRBJ2-7	CASSPAGFEQYF	TGTGCCAGCTCACCGGCAGGGTTCGAGCAGTACTTC
NA	NA	TRBV2	TRBJ1-5	CASSDVGRSGQPQHF	TGTGCCAGCAGTGATGTCGGCAGGTCGGGTCAGCCCCAGCATTTT
NA	NA	TRBV11-2	TRBJ1-1	CASSLSGSMNTEAFF	TGTGCCAGCAGCTTATCCGGGTCCATGAACACTGAAGCTTTCTTT
TRBD1	NA	TRBV5-1	TRBJ1-1	CASSSGQGRGYTEAFF	TGCGCCAGCAGCTCCGGACAGGGACGAGGTTACACTGAAGCTTTCTTT
TRBD1	NA	TRBV13	TRBJ1-2	CASSLRDRGSGYTF	TGTGCCAGCAGCTTACGGGACAGGGGAAGCGGCTACACCTTC
TRBD1	NA	TRBV12-5	TRBJ2-1	CASGLGSSRGTGNEQFF	TGTGCTAGTGGTTTGGGCTCCAGCAGGGGGACAGGCAATGAGCAGTTCTTC
NA	NA	TRBV7-9	TRBJ2-1	CASSFFDQGEQFF	TGTGCCAGCAGCTTCTTTGACCAGGGTGAGCAGTTCTTC
NA	NA	TRBV19	TRBJ1-4	CASSVKGYATNEKLFF	TGTGCCAGTAGTGTTAAGGGATATGCAACTAATGAAAAACTGTTTTTT
TRBD1	NA	TRBV5-6	TRBJ2-3	CASSLQGARDTQYF	TGTGCCAGCAGCTTACAGGGGGCGCGGGATACGCAGTATTTT
NA	NA	TRBV6-6	TRBJ1-2	CASRPPGGGNYGYTF	TGTGCCAGCAGACCCCCGGGTGGGGGAAACTATGGCTACACCTTC
NA	NA	TRBV15	TRBJ2-4	CATSRVSQGAKNIQYF	TGTGCCACCAGCAGAGTGTCGCAGGGAGCCAAAAACATTCAGTACTTC
TRBD2	NA	TRBV10-3	TRBJ2-3	CAISDSSGTTDTQYF	TGTGCCATCAGTGACTCGAGCGGGACCACAGATACGCAGTATTTT
TRBD1	NA	TRBV5-4	TRBJ1-2	CASNIGGSYGYTF	TGTGCCAGCAACATAGGGGGCTCGTATGGCTACACCTTC
TRBD2	NA	TRBV7-2	TRBJ2-1	CASSSGTSLYNEQFF	TGTGCCAGCAGCTCCGGGACTAGCTTATACAATGAGCAGTTCTTC